This TCR beta chain appears in the sequencing data of a study of OX40 agonist ivuxolimab in advanced cancers. Trimming removed 3 bases from V and 1 base from J, with 10 bases in between. CDR3 size: 14 residues. Per germline, CDR1 SGDLS and CDR2 YYNGEE. Study-level findings and limits: Within 6 weeks, CD4+ and CD8+ blood T cells expanded clonally at 0.1 to 3.0 mg/kg. Some nonresponders also had low normalized T-cell clonal expansion.

Turning to this clone: The antigen is unknown.

The protocol was immunoSEQ multiplex PCR, while the TCRdb copy is restricted to in-frame clones and leaves out a portion. The table has about 52,000 clones, approximately 91% seen once. Samples of blood were obtained at baseline, on cycle 4 day 1, and on cycle 7 day 1. The sequence was obtained from an adult with an advanced solid tumor such as melanoma, head and neck, liver or kidney cancer. This material consisted of CD4+ or CD8+ T cells sorted from blood, taken in a trial of the OX40 agonist ivuxolimab. V and J are TRBV9 and TRBJ1-1, with D possibly TRBD1 on 5 matching bases. Written as DNA, the CDR3 is TGTGCCAGCAGCGCGGGGGGTAGGAACACTGAAGCTTTCTTT. It specifies CASSAGGRNTEAFF.